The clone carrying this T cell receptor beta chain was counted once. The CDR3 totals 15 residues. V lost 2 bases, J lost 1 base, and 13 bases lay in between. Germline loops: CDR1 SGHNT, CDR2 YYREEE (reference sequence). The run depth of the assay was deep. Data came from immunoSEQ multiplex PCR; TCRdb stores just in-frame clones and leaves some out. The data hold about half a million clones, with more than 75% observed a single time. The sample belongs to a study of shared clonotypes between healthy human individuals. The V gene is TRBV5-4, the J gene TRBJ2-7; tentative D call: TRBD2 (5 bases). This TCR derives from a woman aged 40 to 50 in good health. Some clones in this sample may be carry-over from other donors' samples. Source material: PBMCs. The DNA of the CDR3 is TGTGCCAGCAGCTTCGGCTCGGGATTTTCCTACGAGCAGTACTTC. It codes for CASSFGSGFSYEQYF.